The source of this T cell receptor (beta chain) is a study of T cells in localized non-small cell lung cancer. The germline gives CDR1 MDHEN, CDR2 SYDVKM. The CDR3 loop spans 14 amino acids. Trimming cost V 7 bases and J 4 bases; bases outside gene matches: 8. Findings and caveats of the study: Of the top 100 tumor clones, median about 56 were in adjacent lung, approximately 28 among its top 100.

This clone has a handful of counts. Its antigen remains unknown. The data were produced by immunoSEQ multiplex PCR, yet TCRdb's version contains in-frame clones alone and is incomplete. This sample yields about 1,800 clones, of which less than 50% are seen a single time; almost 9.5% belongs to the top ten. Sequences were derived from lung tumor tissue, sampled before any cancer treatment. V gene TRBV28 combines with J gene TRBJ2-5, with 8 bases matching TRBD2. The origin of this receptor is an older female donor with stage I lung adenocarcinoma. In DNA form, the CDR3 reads TGTGCCAGCACCAACGGGGGGGAGGCAGAGACCCAGTACTTC. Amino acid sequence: CASTNGGEAETQYF.